What follows is one T cell receptor beta chain and its context. The CDR3 contains 16 residues. Germline V gene sequence: CDR1 GTSNPN, CDR2 SVGIG (reference sequence). Trimming took 0 bases from V and 2 from J; bases not matched to a gene: 9. These data come from a study of blood T cell repertoires in COVID-19. The repertoire was sequenced with immunoSEQ multiplex PCR; TCRdb's copy has only in-frame clones and lacks some. Of a few hundred thousand clones in the sample, about 88% were seen once. The specimen sequenced was peripheral blood. V is TRBV30 and J is TRBJ2-7; 8 positions agree with TRBD2. The origin of this receptor is a man aged 60 to 69 who had recovered from COVID-19. In DNA form, the CDR3 reads TGTGCCTGGAGTGTAGCGGGGGCAGGGAGGGCCTACGAGCAGTACTTC. The encoded protein is CAWSVAGAGRAYEQYF.